Listed here are 6 T cell receptor beta chains from one sample, sequenced in a study of shared clonotypes between healthy human individuals. Terminally differentiated effector memory CD45RA+ cells were excluded from the naive CD8 cells, which were CD45RO-negative and positively selected for CCR7. Sequencing used immunoSEQ multiplex PCR; TCRdb keeps in-frame clones, though not all of them. The sample shows 560,000 or so clones, 90% to 97% of them seen only once. Sequenced material: naive CD8+ T cells sorted from blood. The source of these receptors is a woman in her thirties in good health.

The chain employs TRBV5-1 and TRBJ1-3; D is ambiguous. The CDR3 has 15 amino acids. Germline V lookup: CDR1 SGHRS, CDR2 YFSETQ. V was clipped by 0 bases and J by 8 bases, with 15 bases between them. The CDR3 sequence: CASSLARSLSDTIYF. CDR3 DNA: TGCGCCAGCAGCTTGGCCCGTAGTCTATCTGACACCATATATTTT.

The chain employs TRBV28 and TRBJ2-7, with TRBD1 as a possible D gene (6 bases). The V end lost 3 bases, the J end lost 2 bases, and 20 bases lay between the germline ends. The CDR3 sequence is 17 residues long. Per germline, CDR1 MDHEN and CDR2 SYDVKM. CDR3 coding DNA: TGTGCCAGCAGTTTCCCCCGAACAGGGTCCGCTGCCTACGAGCAGTACTTC. Amino acids: CASSFPRTGSAAYEQYF.

V gene TRBV5-4 combines with J gene TRBJ2-7, with D tentatively TRBD1 or TRBD2 (6 bases each). CDR1 is SGHNT and CDR2 is YYREEE in the germline V gene (reference sequence). The length of the CDR3 is 14 residues. With 1 base removed from V and 2 bases from J, the gap between germline ends came to 10 bases. In DNA form, the CDR3 reads TGTGCCAGCAGCTTGTCGGGGGCTACCTACGAGCAGTACTTC. This codes for CASSLSGATYEQYF.

A single count supports this clone. The V call is TRBV5-8, the J call TRBJ2-1, with TRBD2 matching over 7 bases. The germline CDR1 and CDR2 sequences are SGHTS and YDEGEE. The CDR3 has 15 residues. J was trimmed by 7 bases and V by 0 bases; bases with no gene match: 7. CDR3 sequence (DNA): TGTGCCAGCAGCTTGGTACGCGGGAGAGGGAATGAGCAGTTCTTC. Translating it yields CASSLVRGRGNEQFF.

This rearrangement joins TRBV19 to TRBJ2-1, with 9 bases aligning to TRBD2. The junction had 10 bases not matched to a gene; V was cut back by 7 bases and J by 6 bases. Per germline, CDR1 LNHDA and CDR2 SQIVND (reference sequence). There are 15 residues in the CDR3. The CDR3 is CASTLGLAPPNEQFF. The DNA of the CDR3 is TGTGCCAGTACTTTGGGACTAGCCCCTCCCAATGAGCAGTTCTTC.

The rearrangement joins TRBV7-4 to TRBJ2-7, with 12 bases lining up with TRBD2. The CDR3 is 17 residues long. The J segment lost 6 bases and the V segment lost 5 bases, leaving 14 bases of the junction unmatched. Germline CDR1 SGHVT, CDR2 SQSDAQ. DNA of the CDR3: TGTGCCAGCAGCCTCGGGACTAGCGGGCCTGACCTTTGCGAGCAGTACTTC. As protein: CASSLGTSGPDLCEQYF.